Listed here are 31 T cell receptor beta chains from one sample, sequenced in a study of shared clonotypes between healthy human individuals. Data came from immunoSEQ multiplex PCR; TCRdb stores just in-frame clones and leaves some out. The repertoire holds approximately 2.5 million clones, with around nine tenths as singletons. Sequencing input: naive CD4+ T cells sorted from blood. Stated subset: CD45RA+ positively selected. The source is a young man in good health.

The chain uses TRBV12-2 and TRBJ2-5; the D call of TRBD1 is as the table states it, not checked on the DNA. TRBV12-2 is listed as a pseudogene. There are 17 residues in the CDR3. The CDR3 region has the DNA TGTGCAAGTCGCTCGACGTCCCTCAGGGGCCGGAACCGGGCCCAGTACTTC. It is translated as CASRSTSLRGRNRAQYF.

The chain carries TRBV6-5 and TRBJ2-5, with D maybe TRBD1 (5 bases). The J call may be mistaken, given a closer DNA end match to TRBJ2-7. CDR1 is MNHEY, CDR2 SVGAGI, per germline. This CDR3 is built from 14 residues. The CDR3 sequence is CASSYSPGSYEQYF. CDR3 coding DNA: TGTGCCAGCAGTTACTCCCCAGGGTCCTACGAGCAGTACTTC.

The V call is TRBV11-3, the J call TRBJ2-3, with D perhaps TRBD2 (5 bases). Per the germline V gene, CDR1 is SGHNT and CDR2 is YENEEA. The CDR3 is made up of 14 amino acids. Trimming took off 3 bases at V and 6 bases at J, with 13 bases between the two ends. In DNA, the CDR3 is TGTGCCAGCAGCTTTTTTTCGGGATCGGATACGCAGTATTTT. It translates to CASSFFSGSDTQYF.

This clone was observed a few times. The chain employs TRBV6-6 and TRBJ1-2; perhaps TRBD1 as D (6 bases). The CDR3 runs 13 residues. From germline, CDR1 is MNHNY and CDR2 SVGAGI (reference sequence). V was trimmed by 6 bases and J by 4 bases, leaving 12 bases between them. CDR3 bases: TGTGCCAGCAGAGTGGGGGGCGGCTATGGCTACACCTTC. Translation: CASRVGGGYGYTF.

This rearrangement joins TRBV7-9 to TRBJ1-6; D not certain. This CDR3 has 14 amino acids. Germline V lookup: CDR1 SEHNR, CDR2 FQNEAQ (reference sequence). The ends were cut back, 1 base at V and 10 bases at J, with 11 bases in the middle. The CDR3 spells CASSLGKEGSPLHF. The DNA for the CDR3 is TGTGCCAGCAGCTTAGGAAAAGAGGGATCACCCCTCCACTTT.

The count of this clone is one. The V gene is TRBV6-1, the J gene TRBJ1-6; D not certain. Trimming stripped 3 bases from V and 14 bases from J, with 11 bases between. CDR3 length: 12 amino acids. The V gene's germline CDR1 is MNHNS and CDR2 SASEGT. The CDR3 spells CASSERFLALHF. The CDR3 nucleotides are TGTGCCAGCAGTGAGAGGTTTTTGGCCCTCCACTTT.

V usage is TRBV7-9 and J usage is TRBJ2-5; D gene uncertain. Germline V gene sequence: CDR1 SEHNR, CDR2 FQNEAQ (reference sequence). The CDR3 has 14 residues. Trimming left V 3 bases short and J 5 bases short, with 13 bases between. The CDR3, as DNA: TGTGCCAGCAGCTTTTTTGGGGTTCTGGAGACCCAGTACTTC. Protein: CASSFFGVLETQYF.

In its sample, this clone was seen once. The V and J genes are TRBV19 and TRBJ2-1; D perhaps matches TRBD2 (5 bases). Trimming shortened V by 4 bases and J by 3 bases, and 10 bases separated the two germline ends. CDR3 length: 14 amino acids. The germline V gene encodes CDR1 LNHDA and CDR2 SQIVND (reference sequence). The CDR3 here is CASSTSGVYNEQFF. The DNA of the CDR3 is TGTGCCAGTAGTACGTCCGGGGTCTACAATGAGCAGTTCTTC.

The V call is TRBV2, the J call TRBJ2-7; D is unresolved. This CDR3 region has 15 residues. V gave up 1 base and J gave up 5 bases, with 15 bases separating them. Per the germline V gene, CDR1 is SNHLY and CDR2 is FYNNEI. Here the CDR3 reads CASSEDGMNLHEQYF. CDR3 DNA sequence: TGTGCCAGCAGTGAAGACGGAATGAACCTACACGAGCAGTACTTC.

The chain is built from TRBV7-9 and TRBJ2-2; the match to TRBD1 covers 11 bases. Germline V gene data show CDR1 as SEHNR and CDR2 as FQNEAQ (reference sequence). The CDR3 totals 16 residues. The junction had 4 bases not matched to a gene; V was cut back by 5 bases and J by 2 bases. CDR3 sequence: CASSIGTGGNTGELFF. The CDR3 DNA sequence: TGTGCCAGCAGCATTGGGACAGGGGGAAACACCGGGGAGCTGTTTTTT.

The chain uses TRBV5-4 and TRBJ2-3; TRBD2 matches at 14 bases. Trimming at V came to 4 bases and at J to 6 bases, leaving 13 bases not matched to a gene. The germline gives CDR1 SGHNT, CDR2 YYREEE (reference sequence). The length of the CDR3 is 18 residues. CDR3: CASSLPGLAGASSDTQYF. CDR3 bases: TGTGCCAGCAGCCTTCCGGGACTAGCGGGAGCCAGCAGCGATACGCAGTATTTT.

This chain links TRBV7-2 with TRBJ2-2; TRBD1 matches at 7 bases. J was trimmed by 1 base and V by 5 bases; bases with no gene match: 4. The CDR3 is made up of 15 amino acids. Germline assignment: CDR1 SGHTA and CDR2 FQGNSA. CDR3 in DNA: TGTGCCAGCAGCAAGAGGGGGCAGAACACCGGGGAGCTGTTTTTT. It specifies CASSKRGQNTGELFF.

CDR3 protein: CATSRSTGYGYTF. CDR3 coding DNA: TGTGCCACCAGCAGGTCGACAGGGTACGGCTACACCTTC. The chain joins TRBV15 to TRBJ1-2; 7 bases are shared with TRBD1. The germline V gene encodes CDR1 LNHNV and CDR2 YYDKDF (reference sequence). There are 13 residues in the CDR3. The V gene end was trimmed by 3 bases and the J gene end by 8 bases; junction bases not matched to a gene: 6.

This clone was counted a single time. The chain recombines TRBV10-2 with TRBJ1-2; 10 bases line up with TRBD1. The CDR3 covers 13 residues. The germline V gene has CDR1 WSHSY and CDR2 SAAADI. V lost 6 bases to trimming and J lost 6 bases; unmatched junction nucleotides: 4. In DNA form, the CDR3 reads TGCGCCAGCAGGCCGGACAGGGGGAATGGCTACACCTTC. It codes for CASRPDRGNGYTF.

The rearrangement links TRBV6-1 to TRBJ1-6; D is uncertain. The germline V and J ends were trimmed by 0 bases and 8 bases, with 8 bases remaining between them. This CDR3 spans 14 amino acids. CDR1 and CDR2 (germline): MNHNS, SASEGT. As DNA, the CDR3 is TGTGCCAGCAGTGAAGCGCGTGGGTATTCACCCCTCCACTTT. Protein product: CASSEARGYSPLHF.

This chain joins TRBV5-1 and TRBJ2-5; D is perhaps TRBD2 (5 bases). Germline V gene lookup returns CDR1 SGHRS and CDR2 YFSETQ. The CDR3 totals 17 residues. V lost 0 bases, J lost 5 bases, and 20 bases lay in between. The CDR3 coding sequence is TGCGCCAGCAGCTTGGCCATGGTGGGAAATGGCGGGGAGACCCAGTACTTC. This codes for CASSLAMVGNGGETQYF.

The table lists this clone with a count of one. This rearrangement joins TRBV6-5 to TRBJ1-4, with D tentatively TRBD1 (6 bases). Trimming stripped 7 bases from V and 6 bases from J, with 9 bases between. This CDR3 has 12 residues. From germline, CDR1 is MNHEY and CDR2 SVGAGI. Here the CDR3 reads CASTAGDEKLFF. CDR3 sequence (DNA): TGTGCCAGCACCGCAGGGGATGAAAAACTGTTTTTT.

This rearrangement joins TRBV5-4 to TRBJ1-1; 7 nucleotides agree with TRBD1. CDR1 SGHNT and CDR2 YYREEE come from the germline V gene (reference sequence). Trimming took 4 bases from V and 3 from J; bases not matched to a gene: 12. This CDR3 has 16 residues. This chain's CDR3 is CASSGGGRGRDTEAFF. The CDR3 DNA sequence: TGTGCCAGCAGCGGGGGTGGGAGGGGGCGTGACACTGAAGCTTTCTTT.

The V gene is TRBV11-2, the J gene TRBJ2-7; 8 bases align to TRBD2. Germline V gene data show CDR1 as SGHAT and CDR2 as FQNNGV. This CDR3 region has 16 residues. The V segment lost 2 bases and the J segment 6 bases; nucleotides outside the gene matches: 12. The CDR3 region has the DNA TGTGCCAGCAGCTTACTTCCGGGACTAGGAAGGGCCGAGCAGTACTTC. Translated: CASSLLPGLGRAEQYF.

The chain carries TRBV30 and TRBJ1-2; D is perhaps TRBD1 (6 bases). Trimming left V 3 bases short and J 6 bases short, with 20 bases between. The CDR3 covers 15 residues. Germline CDR1 is GTSNPN and CDR2 is SVGIG (reference sequence). Here the CDR3 DNA reads TGTGCCTGGAGCATAACCCGGACAGTGGGGGATGGCTACACCTTC. Protein product: CAWSITRTVGDGYTF.

The sample holds one count of this clone. CDR3 DNA: TGTGCCAGCAGCCAAGAGGTTAGCGGGGGATACGAGCAGTACTTC. It codes for CASSQEVSGGYEQYF. The chain recombines TRBV4-2 with TRBJ2-7; 9 bases fit TRBD2. The CDR3 spans 15 residues. With 0 bases clipped from V and 4 bases from J, the junction kept 4 bases outside the gene matches. CDR1 and CDR2 from the germline V gene are LGHNA and YNFKEQ.

The gene calls are TRBV10-3 and TRBJ2-5; D is undetermined. There are 14 residues in the CDR3. Germline-derived CDR1 and CDR2 are ENHRY and SYGVKD. V shed 4 bases and J shed 4 bases, with 13 bases lying between them. The CDR3 spells CAISGTGKRETQYF. The DNA of the CDR3 is TGTGCCATCAGTGGAACTGGCAAGAGAGAGACCCAGTACTTC.

V and J are TRBV25-1 and TRBJ1-3; D is unresolved. The germline V and J ends were trimmed by 2 bases and 2 bases, with 4 bases remaining between them. From germline, CDR1 is MGHDK and CDR2 SYGVNS. There are 13 residues in the CDR3. The CDR3 region has the DNA TGTGCCAGCAGTGAAGTCGCTGGAAACACCATATATTTT. Residues: CASSEVAGNTIYF. Full variable domain (rest looked up from reference TRBV25-1 and TRBJ1-3): EADIYQTPRYLVIGTGKKITLECSQTMGHDKMYWYQQDPGMELHLIHYSYGVNSTEKGDLSSESTVSRIRTEHFPLTLESARPSHTSQYLCASSEVAGNTIYFGEGSWLTVV.

V is TRBV5-1 and J is TRBJ1-2; D is unresolved. The CDR3 has 14 amino acids. V was clipped by 0 bases and J by 6 bases, with 12 bases between them. CDR1 is SGHRS and CDR2 is YFSETQ in the germline V gene. Here the CDR3 DNA reads TGCGCCAGCAGCTTGGACGGACTGTCGGATGGCTACACCTTC. Its translation is CASSLDGLSDGYTF. The whole variable domain, remainder taken from reference TRBV5-1 and TRBJ1-2, is KAGVTQTPRYLIKTRGQQVTLSCSPISGHRSVSWYQQTPGQGLQFLFEYFSETQRNKGNFPGRFSGRQFSNSRSEMNVSTLELGDSALYLCASSLDGLSDGYTFGSGTRLTVV.

The rearrangement joins TRBV5-1 to TRBJ2-2, with D perhaps matching TRBD1 (6 bases). Germline V CDR1 and CDR2: SGHRS, YFSETQ. This CDR3 is 15 amino acids long. V was clipped by 2 bases and J by 4 bases, with 12 bases between them. The CDR3 sequence: CASSFEGGPTGELFF. The CDR3 DNA sequence: TGCGCCAGCAGCTTCGAAGGGGGACCCACCGGGGAGCTGTTTTTT.

The V and J genes are TRBV18 and TRBJ2-5; D call uncertain. The germline gives CDR1 KGHSH, CDR2 LQKENI. V shed 0 bases and J shed 7 bases, with 9 bases lying between them. The CDR3 has 13 residues. CDR3 sequence: CASSPPGYGTQYF. In DNA form, the CDR3 reads TGTGCCAGCTCACCACCAGGTTATGGGACCCAGTACTTC. Drawing the rest from reference TRBV18 and TRBJ2-5, the complete variable domain is NAGVMQNPRHLVRRRGQEARLRCSPMKGHSHVYWYRQLPEEGLKFMVYLQKENIIDESGMPKERFSAEFPKEGPSILRIQQVVRGDSAAYFCASSPPGYGTQYFGPGTRLLVL.

This sequence joins TRBV25-1 and TRBJ2-1; D is undetermined. V was shortened by 1 base and J by 1 base, with 11 bases between the two germline ends. The germline gives CDR1 MGHDK, CDR2 SYGVNS. The CDR3 is 16 residues long. The CDR3 reads CASSESRHPSYNEQFF. CDR3 bases: TGTGCCAGCAGTGAATCCCGACACCCATCCTACAATGAGCAGTTCTTC.

The chain links TRBV7-2 to TRBJ1-6, with 7 bases identical to TRBD1. This CDR3 is 15 amino acids long. The V segment lost 0 bases and the J segment 7 bases; nucleotides outside the gene matches: 3. Per the germline V gene, CDR1 is SGHTA and CDR2 is FQGNSA. CDR3 residues: CASSLASTGNSPLHF. For the CDR3, the DNA is TGTGCCAGCAGCTTAGCATCGACAGGGAATTCACCCCTCCACTTT.

The DNA for the CDR3 is TGTGCCAGCAGTTACTTTATCTTTGGGGAGACCCAGTACTTC. Its protein is CASSYFIFGETQYF. The chain joins TRBV6-5 to TRBJ2-5; unclear D gene. CDR3 length: 14 residues. Between the trimmed V and J ends, which lost 1 base and 5 bases, there was a span of 11 bases. Germline CDR1 MNHEY, CDR2 SVGAGI.

J is TRBJ1-1 and V is TRBV5-1, with D tentatively TRBD1 (6 bases). V was trimmed by 3 bases and J by 6 bases, leaving 12 bases between them. The CDR3 covers 13 residues. Germline values: CDR1 SGHRS, CDR2 YFSETQ. The chain's CDR3 is CASSSGGLAEAFF. The CDR3 bases are TGCGCCAGCAGCTCCGGGGGGCTCGCTGAAGCTTTCTTT.

The chain links TRBV9 to TRBJ2-3, with D possibly being TRBD2 (6 bases). V was trimmed by 0 bases and J by 6 bases, leaving 14 bases between them. The germline CDR1 and CDR2 sequences are SGDLS and YYNGEE. The length of the CDR3 is 15 residues. The CDR3 spells CASSVAVTSVDTQYF. CDR3 sequence (DNA): TGTGCCAGCAGCGTAGCTGTGACTAGTGTGGATACGCAGTATTTT.